A selection of T cell receptor beta chains follows, all from one sample in a study of blood T cell repertoires in COVID-19. Produced via immunoSEQ multiplex PCR; TCRdb's table is partial and in-frame only. The sample records around 130,000 clones, 84% being singletons. The sequenced material came from peripheral blood. The receptors here all came from a young woman who had recovered from COVID-19. Both conserved end residues are part of each CDR3. The order of the fields is D gene, V gene, clone size, J gene, CDR3 protein, CDR3 DNA. A D gene is named only where the DNA matches it firmly. Size is stated for part of the rows, as once, few or many counts, or as a class when the clone is expanded.

NA	TRBV14	NA	TRBJ1-2	CASSPKRANYGYTF	TGTGCCAGCAGCCCGAAGAGAGCTAACTATGGCTACACCTTC
TRBD1	TRBV27	NA	TRBJ1-2	CASSKTGGGYGYTF	TGTGCCAGCAGTAAAACAGGGGGGGGCTATGGCTACACCTTC
TRBD1	TRBV5-1	NA	TRBJ2-7	CASSSRTGSGYEQYF	TGCGCCAGCAGCTCCAGGACAGGGAGTGGCTACGAGCAGTACTTC
NA	TRBV2	NA	TRBJ2-2	CASSDSGTVRSTGELFF	TGTGCCAGCAGTGATAGCGGGACAGTCCGGTCCACCGGGGAGCTGTTTTTT
TRBD2	TRBV7-6	NA	TRBJ2-7	CASSFGGGGAQEQYF	TGTGCCAGCAGCTTTGGAGGCGGGGGGGCGCAGGAGCAGTACTTC
NA	TRBV11-2	NA	TRBJ2-3	CASSLVASPTDTQYF	TGTGCCAGCAGCTTAGTAGCTAGCCCCACAGATACGCAGTATTTT
TRBD2	TRBV19	NA	TRBJ2-4	CASSRLAGVGLAKNIQYF	TGTGCCAGTAGTCGGCTAGCGGGAGTGGGGTTAGCCAAAAACATTCAGTACTTC
TRBD2	TRBV18	NA	TRBJ2-5	CASSPPSGSRETQYF	TGTGCCAGCTCACCACCTAGCGGGAGTAGAGAGACCCAGTACTTC
NA	TRBV9	once	TRBJ1-1	CASSPPAGANTEAFF	TGTGCCAGCAGCCCCCCGGCAGGGGCGAACACTGAAGCTTTCTTT
NA	TRBV9	NA	TRBJ2-2	CASSVEVLANTGELFF	TGTGCCAGCAGCGTAGAAGTACTAGCGAACACCGGGGAGCTGTTTTTT
NA	TRBV6-2/TRBV6-3	NA	TRBJ2-7	CASSYRGGVPTYEQYF	TGTGCCAGCAGTTACCGAGGGGGGGTACCTACCTACGAGCAGTACTTC
NA	TRBV20-1	NA	TRBJ1-2	CSAIDSYLHNYGYTF	TGCAGTGCTATTGACAGTTACCTCCATAACTATGGCTACACCTTC
TRBD1	TRBV9	NA	TRBJ2-1	CASSVWGQGSNEQFF	TGTGCCAGCAGCGTGTGGGGACAGGGATCCAATGAGCAGTTCTTC
NA	TRBV10-3	NA	TRBJ2-7	CAISAGFDSYEQYF	TGTGCCATCAGTGCTGGCTTCGACTCCTACGAGCAGTACTTC
TRBD2	TRBV7-2	few	TRBJ2-7	CASSLGASGFYEQYF	TGTGCCAGCAGCTTAGGGGCTAGCGGCTTTTACGAGCAGTACTTC
NA	TRBV11-2	NA	TRBJ2-1	CASSLGSGGGRYNEQFF	TGTGCCAGCAGCCTCGGTTCTGGGGGAGGAAGATACAATGAGCAGTTCTTC
TRBD1	TRBV29-1	once	TRBJ1-2	CSVEDQGGDGYTF	TGCAGCGTTGAAGATCAAGGGGGCGATGGCTACACCTTC
NA	TRBV5-1	NA	TRBJ2-3	CASSPGLRDTQYF	TGCGCCAGCAGCCCGGGACTCAGAGATACGCAGTATTTT
NA	TRBV25-1	NA	TRBJ2-7	CASSVTYEQYF	TGTGCCAGCAGTGTTACCTACGAGCAGTACTTC
NA	TRBV27	NA	TRBJ2-7	CATSVGREQYF	TGTGCCACCTCGGTGGGGAGGGAGCAGTACTTC
TRBD1	TRBV5-6	NA	TRBJ1-5	CASRRAGTDNQPQHF	TGTGCCAGCAGGCGAGCCGGGACAGATAATCAGCCCCAGCATTTT
TRBD1	TRBV6-1	few	TRBJ2-1	CASSDKGASYNEQFF	TGTGCCAGCAGTGATAAGGGGGCCTCCTACAATGAGCAGTTCTTC
NA	TRBV27	NA	TRBJ1-6	CASRRLSTPLHF	TGTGCCAGCAGACGCCTATCGACACCCCTCCACTTT
NA	TRBV14	medium-sized	TRBJ1-2	CASSQDFSDSAMSYTF	TGTGCCAGCAGCCAAGATTTTTCCGACAGCGCGATGAGCTACACCTTC
NA	TRBV15	NA	TRBJ2-1	CATSGQWRGGNNEQFF	TGTGCCACCAGCGGACAGTGGAGGGGGGGGAACAATGAGCAGTTCTTC
TRBD2	TRBV24-1	few	TRBJ2-2	CATSDRTSGINTGELFF	TGTGCCACCAGTGATCGGACTAGCGGGATAAATACCGGGGAGCTGTTTTTT
TRBD2	TRBV2	few	TRBJ2-1	CASSGLAGSYNEQFF	TGTGCCAGCAGCGGGCTAGCGGGCTCCTACAATGAGCAGTTCTTC
NA	TRBV5-1	NA	TRBJ1-2	CASSLAVLGGGYTF	TGCGCCAGCAGCCTGGCCGTCCTGGGGGGTGGCTACACCTTC
NA	TRBV6-5	NA	TRBJ1-1	CASGPGSRGFF	TGTGCCAGCGGGCCGGGGAGTCGGGGTTTCTTT
TRBD1	TRBV19	NA	TRBJ1-5	CASSYGTDQPQHF	TGTGCCAGCAGCTACGGGACAGATCAGCCCCAGCATTTT
NA	TRBV11-2	NA	TRBJ2-7	CASSRSYEQYF	TGTGCCAGCAGCCGGTCCTACGAGCAGTACTTC
NA	TRBV9	NA	TRBJ2-2	CASTSSGKNTGELFF	TGTGCCAGCACCTCCTCAGGGAAGAACACCGGGGAGCTGTTTTTT
TRBD1	TRBV19	NA	TRBJ1-1	CASSIPLTGQIFNTEAFF	TGTGCCAGTAGTATTCCACTTACGGGACAGATTTTCAACACTGAAGCTTTCTTT
TRBD1	TRBV6-5	NA	TRBJ1-5	CASSYGTGDQPQHF	TGTGCCAGCAGTTACGGGACAGGGGATCAGCCCCAGCATTTT
NA	TRBV6-5	NA	TRBJ2-3	CASTGTSTDTQYF	TGTGCCAGCACTGGGACTAGCACAGATACGCAGTATTTT
NA	TRBV5-1	NA	TRBJ2-2	CASSVDRANTGELFF	TGCGCCAGCAGCGTAGACAGAGCGAACACCGGGGAGCTGTTTTTT
TRBD2	TRBV4-2	once	TRBJ2-7	CASSHRGSGTYEQYF	TGTGCCAGCAGCCATCGCGGGAGCGGGACCTACGAGCAGTACTTC
NA	TRBV12-3/TRBV12-4	NA	TRBJ1-2	CASSSGFYGYTF	TGTGCCAGCAGTTCGGGTTTCTATGGCTACACCTTC
NA	TRBV7-9	NA	TRBJ2-7	CASSFYSGSPYEQYF	TGTGCCAGCAGCTTTTATTCCGGTTCCCCTTACGAGCAGTACTTC
NA	TRBV29-1	NA	TRBJ1-1	CSVELGTEAFF	TGCAGCGTTGAGCTCGGCACTGAAGCTTTCTTT
TRBD2	TRBV2	once	TRBJ2-3	CASSRLAGKDTQYF	TGTGCCAGCAGCCGGCTAGCGGGGAAAGATACGCAGTATTTT
NA	TRBV7-9	NA	TRBJ1-2	CASSSRQANYGYTF	TGTGCCAGCAGCTCGAGACAGGCAAACTATGGCTACACCTTC
NA	TRBV28	NA	TRBJ2-3	CATIGGEVGTDTQYF	TGTGCCACGATAGGAGGGGAGGTGGGGACAGATACGCAGTATTTT
TRBD1	TRBV15	NA	TRBJ2-3	CATSERTGHRADTQYF	TGTGCCACCAGCGAAAGGACAGGGCACCGGGCAGATACGCAGTATTTT
TRBD2	TRBV2	NA	TRBJ2-7	CASRERETNEQYF	TGTGCCAGCAGGGAGCGGGAGACTAACGAGCAGTACTTC
TRBD1	TRBV27	NA	TRBJ2-5	CASSLTGGAWETQYF	TGTGCCAGCAGTTTGACAGGGGGCGCGTGGGAGACCCAGTACTTC
TRBD2	TRBV5-1	NA	TRBJ2-1	CASSFSSGRTGNEQFF	TGCGCCAGCAGCTTCTCTAGCGGGAGGACGGGAAATGAGCAGTTCTTC
NA	TRBV7-9	NA	TRBJ1-2	CASRGPGYGYTF	TGTGCCAGCAGGGGCCCAGGCTATGGCTACACCTTC
TRBD1	TRBV11-2	NA	TRBJ2-7	CASSVGTGPYEQYF	TGTGCCAGCAGCGTCGGGACAGGGCCCTACGAGCAGTACTTC
NA	TRBV7-9	few	TRBJ1-1	CASSLAGPRDSEAFF	TGTGCCAGCAGCTTAGCGGGGCCCAGGGATAGTGAAGCTTTCTTT
NA	TRBV5-1	NA	TRBJ1-1	CASSSSVPVTTEAFF	TGCGCCAGCAGCTCGAGCGTACCCGTGACCACTGAAGCTTTCTTT
TRBD2	TRBV27	NA	TRBJ2-1	CASFLAGGTEQFF	TGTGCCAGCTTTCTAGCGGGAGGGACCGAGCAGTTCTTC
TRBD2	TRBV11-2	NA	TRBJ2-5	CASSFGTRRETQYF	TGTGCCAGCAGCTTCGGGACTAGGAGAGAGACCCAGTACTTC
TRBD1	TRBV2	NA	TRBJ1-2	CASRGGTEDNYGYTF	TGTGCCAGTCGTGGGGGGACAGAGGATAACTATGGCTACACCTTC
TRBD2	TRBV5-4	NA	TRBJ2-1	CASSWTRNEQFF	TGTGCCAGCAGCTGGACTAGAAATGAGCAGTTCTTC
NA	TRBV12-3/TRBV12-4	NA	TRBJ2-7	CASSWAVGEQYF	TGTGCCAGCAGTTGGGCAGTAGGCGAGCAGTACTTC
TRBD2	TRBV5-4	NA	TRBJ2-7	CASSLLAGDAYEQYF	TGTGCCAGCAGCTTGCTAGCGGGAGATGCCTACGAGCAGTACTTC
TRBD2	TRBV7-8	once	TRBJ2-3	CASSLVGSGETPIRTDTQYF	TGTGCCAGCAGCTTGGTAGGTAGCGGGGAGACCCCAATCCGCACAGATACGCAGTATTTT
NA	TRBV30	NA	TRBJ1-2	CAWDISANYGYTF	TGTGCCTGGGACATATCAGCTAACTATGGCTACACCTTC
NA	TRBV27	few	TRBJ1-1	CASSLDRGRKTAFF	TGTGCCAGCAGTTTAGATAGGGGTCGAAAAACCGCTTTCTTT